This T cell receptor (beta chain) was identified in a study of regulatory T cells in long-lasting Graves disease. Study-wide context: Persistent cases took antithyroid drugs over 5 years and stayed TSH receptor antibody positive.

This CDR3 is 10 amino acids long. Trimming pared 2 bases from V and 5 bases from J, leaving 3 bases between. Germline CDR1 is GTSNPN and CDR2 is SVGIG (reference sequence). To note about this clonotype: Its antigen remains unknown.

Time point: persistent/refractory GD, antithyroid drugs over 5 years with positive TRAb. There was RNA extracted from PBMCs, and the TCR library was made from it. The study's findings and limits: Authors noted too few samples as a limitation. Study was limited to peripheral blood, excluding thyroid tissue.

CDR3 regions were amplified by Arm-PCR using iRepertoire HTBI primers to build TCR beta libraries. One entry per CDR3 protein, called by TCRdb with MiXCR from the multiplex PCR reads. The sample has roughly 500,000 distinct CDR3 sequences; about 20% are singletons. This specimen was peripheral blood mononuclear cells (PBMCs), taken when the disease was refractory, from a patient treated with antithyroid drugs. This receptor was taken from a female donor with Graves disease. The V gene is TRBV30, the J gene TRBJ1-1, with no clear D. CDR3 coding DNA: TGTGCCTGGAGTCGGACTGAAGCTTTCTTT. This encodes CAWSRTEAFF.